One sample yielded the 4 T cell receptor beta chains listed below, sequenced in a study of tumor-infiltrating lymphocytes in primary liver carcinoma. Reverse transcription of approximately 0.55 ug total RNA with a constant-region primer produced TCR beta cDNA. Library construction for TCR beta comprised three nested multiplex PCR rounds performed with slightly modified ARM-PCR. Each of the first two PCR rounds ran approximately 11 cycles with TRBV1-TRBV30 forward and C-beta reverse primers. TCRdb itself ran the multiplex PCR reads through MiXCR, one entry per CDR3 protein. Of 50,000 to 60,000 distinct CDR3 sequences in the sample, roughly 80% were seen once. Investigators took RNA and DNA out together from 20-30 mg of unsorted bulk tissue. Material: liver tumor tissue from sampling region 5. Subset reported: tumor region T5, tumor centre. The origin of the receptors is a man aged 40-55 years with primary liver carcinoma and hepatitis B virus infection.

A few counts support this clonotype. The chain links TRBV10-3 to TRBJ1-2, with unresolved D. With 0 bases removed from V and 3 bases from J, the gap between germline ends came to 14 bases. The CDR3 contains 16 residues. CDR1 is ENHRY, CDR2 SYGVKD, per germline. The CDR3 DNA reads TGTGCCATCAGTGAGTCAACAGTGCTCTCAGACTATGGCTACACCTTC. Its translation: CAISESTVLSDYGYTF.

The chain links TRBV5-6 to TRBJ2-1; no reliable D call. The CDR3 totals 14 residues. V gave up 0 bases and J gave up 9 bases, with 13 bases separating them. The germline V gene encodes CDR1 SGHDT and CDR2 YYEEEE. CDR3 protein: CASSLALVRGEQFF. DNA of the CDR3: TGTGCCAGCAGCTTGGCTCTGGTTAGAGGTGAGCAGTTCTTC.

Comment on this clonotype: The junction departs from the called germline gene at one end, perhaps through a read error. The J gene is TRBJ2-2, the V gene TRBV5-1; weak D call: TRBD2 (5 bases). The CDR3 runs 14 residues. Germline assignment: CDR1 SGHRS and CDR2 YFSETQ. CDR3 amino acids: CASSLDRVPGELFF. CDR3 coding DNA: TGCGCCAGCAGCTTGGATCGTGTGCCCGGGGAACTGTTTTTT.

The chain employs TRBV11-1 and TRBJ2-3, with D perhaps matching TRBD1 or TRBD2 (5 bases each). CDR1 and CDR2 from the germline V gene are SGHAT and FQDESV (reference sequence). The CDR3 has 19 amino acids. CDR3 protein: CATSSGGSSVGARTDTQYF. The CDR3 coding sequence is TGTGCTACCAGCTCTGGGGGAAGTTCTGTTGGAGCCCGCACAGATACGCAGTATTTT.